This T cell receptor beta chain was captured in a study of T cell changes during pregnancy in multiple sclerosis. TCRdb's table, derived via immunoSEQ multiplex PCR, lists solely in-frame clones and lacks some. This sample has approximately 89,000 clones, with around 94% found just once. The germline V gene encodes CDR1 MDHEN and CDR2 SYDVKM. V lost 5 bases and J 3 bases, leaving 17 bases between the germline ends. CDR3 length: 15 residues. The sequences come from peripheral blood, collected after pregnancy. V usage is TRBV28 and J usage is TRBJ2-7; TRBD1 might be the D (5 bases). This clonotype originated in a female donor in good health, enrolled as a control in a pregnancy study. CDR3 amino acids: CASSPQRQGVYEQYF. In DNA, the CDR3 is TGTGCCAGCAGTCCACAGCGTCAGGGCGTCTACGAGCAGTACTTC.